These T cell receptor beta chains were read from a single sample in a study of blood T cell repertoires in COVID-19. The method was immunoSEQ multiplex PCR; TCRdb's version includes in-frame clones alone and lacks a portion of them. The sample consists of 150,000 to 200,000 clones, 87% of them appearing once. The sample taken for sequencing was peripheral blood. These receptors were collected from a woman aged 70-85 years with COVID-19, enrolled during active disease. Both conserved end residues are part of each CDR3.

CDR3 protein: CASSQEVRTGNIQYF
J gene: TRBJ2-4
V gene: TRBV4-3

CDR3 protein: CSVLTARTGAFVAFF
J gene: TRBJ1-1
V gene: TRBV29-1

CDR3 protein: CASSLGLAPNEQFF
J gene: TRBJ2-1
V gene: TRBV5-8

CDR3 protein: CASSQDGWFRGVTGELFF
J gene: TRBJ2-2
V gene: TRBV3-1/TRBV3-2

CDR3 protein: CSVAGGSGSSTDTQYF
J gene: TRBJ2-3
V gene: TRBV29-1

CDR3 protein: CASRRTGGGTEAFF
J gene: TRBJ1-1
V gene: TRBV5-8

CDR3 protein: CAWSVYSGVQPQHF
J gene: TRBJ1-5
V gene: TRBV30

CDR3 protein: CASRSRGLGQPQHF
J gene: TRBJ1-5
V gene: TRBV6-5

CDR3 protein: CASTRVGNTGELFF
J gene: TRBJ2-2
V gene: TRBV19

CDR3 protein: CSASRGSGSGSAYHEQFF
J gene: TRBJ2-1
V gene: TRBV20-1

CDR3 protein: CASSLGLADPTDTQYF
J gene: TRBJ2-3
V gene: TRBV5-1

CDR3 protein: CASSLVGARDSPLHF
J gene: TRBJ1-6
V gene: TRBV7-8

CDR3 protein: CASSVVTVGTEAFF
J gene: TRBJ1-1
V gene: TRBV9

CDR3 protein: CSVGGGGNEQFF
J gene: TRBJ2-1
V gene: TRBV29-1

CDR3 protein: CASSRRGETQYF
J gene: TRBJ2-5
V gene: TRBV28

CDR3 protein: CATGGEFSNQPQHF
J gene: TRBJ1-5
V gene: TRBV24-1

CDR3 protein: CASSDDDINTEAFF
J gene: TRBJ1-1
V gene: TRBV5-1

CDR3 protein: CASSYEAGGSRNEQFF
J gene: TRBJ2-1
V gene: TRBV6-2/TRBV6-3

CDR3 protein: CASSSTRTSYNEQFF
J gene: TRBJ2-1
V gene: TRBV21-1

CDR3 protein: CASSSYTEAFF
J gene: TRBJ1-1
V gene: TRBV11-3

CDR3 protein: CASSPGGYYGYTF
J gene: TRBJ1-2
V gene: TRBV19

CDR3 protein: CASRQAGDSPLHF
J gene: TRBJ1-6
V gene: TRBV3-1/TRBV3-2

CDR3 protein: CASKGAGRLIDYEQYF
J gene: TRBJ2-7
V gene: TRBV28

CDR3 protein: CASSLEGHGGLADTQYF
J gene: TRBJ2-3
V gene: TRBV11-2

CDR3 protein: CASSEGGQGASQPQHF
J gene: TRBJ1-5
V gene: TRBV6-1

CDR3 protein: CASSTSESKTQYF
J gene: TRBJ2-5
V gene: TRBV7-2

CDR3 protein: CASSQGSSGRNYEQYF
J gene: TRBJ2-7
V gene: TRBV4-1

CDR3 protein: CASSQDPMRPQHF
J gene: TRBJ1-5
V gene: TRBV4-3

CDR3 protein: CASSRGTGDTSGTTGELFF
J gene: TRBJ2-2
V gene: TRBV7-9

CDR3 protein: CASSPGQGPGTEAFF
J gene: TRBJ1-1
V gene: TRBV6-5

CDR3 protein: CASSIRLGTVATNEKLFF
J gene: TRBJ1-4
V gene: TRBV19

CDR3 protein: CASSPPAAGGNTIYF
J gene: TRBJ1-3
V gene: TRBV5-1

CDR3 protein: CASSEPGTSRELFF
J gene: TRBJ2-2
V gene: TRBV25-1

CDR3 protein: CASSVPGGYTDTQYF
J gene: TRBJ2-3
V gene: TRBV28

CDR3 protein: CASSIRTDTGELFF
J gene: TRBJ2-2
V gene: TRBV5-1

CDR3 protein: CASSSKVGLDEQYF
J gene: TRBJ2-7
V gene: TRBV7-9

CDR3 protein: CAGAGDYNSPLHF
J gene: TRBJ1-6
V gene: TRBV7-2

CDR3 protein: CASSMTSGSGPEQYF
J gene: TRBJ2-7
V gene: TRBV5-1

CDR3 protein: CAWATGVSEQYF
J gene: TRBJ2-7
V gene: TRBV30

CDR3 protein: CASSGSGIHNEQFF
J gene: TRBJ2-1
V gene: TRBV19

CDR3 protein: CASSQDRGRAVGANVLTF
J gene: TRBJ2-6
V gene: TRBV4-2

CDR3 protein: CASSLRDRAPSGNTIYF
J gene: TRBJ1-3
V gene: TRBV11-3

CDR3 protein: CASSSAPSNQPQHF
J gene: TRBJ1-5
V gene: TRBV19

CDR3 protein: CASSQERLAGLYEQYF
J gene: TRBJ2-7
V gene: TRBV14

CDR3 protein: CASSFSGSSYEQYF
J gene: TRBJ2-7
V gene: TRBV5-1